This TCR beta chain was sequenced in a study of blood T cell repertoires in COVID-19. As originally analysed: Nucleated cell counts were estimated from reference gene primer amplification. Sequenced by immunoSEQ multiplex PCR; TCRdb stores in-frame clones only, minus some. V and J calls and clone size are as listed in that table; D and trimming were resolved from the DNA. Found here are a few hundred thousand clones, 70% to 90% of them singletons; the top ten hold 8.5% to 12%. Only one count was recorded for this clone. Source material: peripheral blood. This clonotype was sampled from a woman in her 30s with COVID-19, enrolled during active disease.

In nucleotides, the CDR3 is TGTGCCAGCAGCTTAACAGGGTCAGATACGCAGTATTTT. Residues: CASSLTGSDTQYF. V gene TRBV5-4 combines with J gene TRBJ2-3, with D tentatively TRBD1 (6 bases). Germline V gene data show CDR1 as SGHNT and CDR2 as YYREEE (reference sequence). V was trimmed by 2 bases and J by 4 bases, leaving 8 bases between them. There are 13 residues in the CDR3.